This is a list of T cell receptor beta chains from one sample in a study of tumor-infiltrating lymphocytes in localized non-small cell lung cancer. The repertoire was sequenced with immunoSEQ multiplex PCR; TCRdb's copy has only in-frame clones and lacks some. The sample includes several thousand clones, around 66% of them seen just once. Specimen: uninvolved lung tissue not adjacent to the tumor. All receptors derive from a human donor with non-small cell lung cancer. Both conserved end residues are part of each CDR3. Fields, in order: CDR3 DNA, CDR3 protein, clone size, V gene, D gene, J gene. A D gene is named only where the DNA matches it firmly. Some rows have no size entry. The others give once, few or many, or a class for an expanded clone.

CDR3 DNA: TGTGCCAGTAGTATGGGACTACAAGAGACCCAGTACTTC; CDR3 protein: CASSMGLQETQYF; clone size: NA; V gene: TRBV19; D gene: TRBD2; J gene: TRBJ2-5
CDR3 DNA: TGTGCCAGCAGTGGGGGGTATAACACTGAAGCTTTCTTT; CDR3 protein: CASSGGYNTEAFF; clone size: large; V gene: TRBV25-1; D gene: NA; J gene: TRBJ1-1
CDR3 DNA: TGTGCCACCCGGGACAGGCAAGCGACCGGGGAGCTGTTTTTT; CDR3 protein: CATRDRQATGELFF; clone size: large; V gene: TRBV19; D gene: TRBD1; J gene: TRBJ2-2
CDR3 DNA: TGTGCCAGCAGTTTATCGGCGGTCATCGTTGGAAACACCATATATTTT; CDR3 protein: CASSLSAVIVGNTIYF; clone size: NA; V gene: TRBV28; D gene: NA; J gene: TRBJ1-3
CDR3 DNA: TGCGCCAGCAGCCAAACCGGGTTGGTCAGCACAGATACGCAGTATTTT; CDR3 protein: CASSQTGLVSTDTQYF; clone size: NA; V gene: TRBV4-3; D gene: NA; J gene: TRBJ2-3
CDR3 DNA: TGTGCCAGTAGTATCACCGGGATGACCTACAATGAGCAGTTCTTC; CDR3 protein: CASSITGMTYNEQFF; clone size: medium-sized; V gene: TRBV19; D gene: NA; J gene: TRBJ2-1
CDR3 DNA: TGTGCCAGCAGCCTCACTAGCGGGGGAGCCACACTCAAGTATTTT; CDR3 protein: CASSLTSGGATLKYF; clone size: once; V gene: TRBV11-2; D gene: TRBD2; J gene: TRBJ2-3
CDR3 DNA: TGTGCCAGCAGCCACATCGGGGATGAAAAACTGTTTTTT; CDR3 protein: CASSHIGDEKLFF; clone size: few; V gene: TRBV11-2; D gene: NA; J gene: TRBJ1-4
CDR3 DNA: TGTGCCAGCAGGGACAGGGTGGGCGAAGAGACCCAGTACTTC; CDR3 protein: CASRDRVGEETQYF; clone size: NA; V gene: TRBV5-5; D gene: TRBD1; J gene: TRBJ2-5
CDR3 DNA: TGTGCCAGCAGCTGGGCTCCCTCTGGGGCCAACGTCCTGACTTTC; CDR3 protein: CASSWAPSGANVLTF; clone size: NA; V gene: TRBV6-6; D gene: NA; J gene: TRBJ2-6
CDR3 DNA: TGCGCCAGCAGCTTGTTCCGGACAGGGGCGTTGTCTAACTATGGCTACACCTTC; CDR3 protein: CASSLFRTGALSNYGYTF; clone size: NA; V gene: TRBV5-1; D gene: TRBD1; J gene: TRBJ1-2
CDR3 DNA: TGTGCCAGCCGATTACAGGGGGCGGGTGAAAAACTGTTTTTT; CDR3 protein: CASRLQGAGEKLFF; clone size: NA; V gene: TRBV27; D gene: TRBD1; J gene: TRBJ1-4
CDR3 DNA: TGTGCCAGCAGTAAGACTAGCGGGGCTAGCACAGATACGCAGTATTTT; CDR3 protein: CASSKTSGASTDTQYF; clone size: NA; V gene: TRBV7-6; D gene: TRBD2; J gene: TRBJ2-3
CDR3 DNA: TGTGCCACAACAGGGGGGGACACCGGGACAGGGCTCTACGAGCAGTACTTC; CDR3 protein: CATTGGDTGTGLYEQYF; clone size: NA; V gene: TRBV28; D gene: TRBD1; J gene: TRBJ2-7
CDR3 DNA: TGTGCCAGCAGCTTAGGGACAGGGTTGACAGATACGCAGTATTTT; CDR3 protein: CASSLGTGLTDTQYF; clone size: NA; V gene: TRBV7-2; D gene: TRBD1; J gene: TRBJ2-3
CDR3 DNA: TGTGCCAGCAGTTACAGCAGCTCCTACGAGCAGTACTTC; CDR3 protein: CASSYSSSYEQYF; clone size: NA; V gene: TRBV6-4; D gene: NA; J gene: TRBJ2-7
CDR3 DNA: TGTGCCAGCTCACCTACAGGCAATGAGCAGTTCTTC; CDR3 protein: CASSPTGNEQFF; clone size: medium-sized; V gene: TRBV18; D gene: NA; J gene: TRBJ2-1
CDR3 DNA: TGCGCCAGCAACCCGGGACAGGGGAGAAACGAGCAGTACTTC; CDR3 protein: CASNPGQGRNEQYF; clone size: NA; V gene: TRBV5-1; D gene: TRBD1; J gene: TRBJ2-7
CDR3 DNA: TGTGCCAGTATCGGGACTAGCGGGGGGCCCGCCTACAATGAGCAGTTCTTC; CDR3 protein: CASIGTSGGPAYNEQFF; clone size: NA; V gene: TRBV19; D gene: TRBD2; J gene: TRBJ2-1
CDR3 DNA: TGTGCCCTACGAGACTCTGGGGCCAACGTCCTGACTTTC; CDR3 protein: CALRDSGANVLTF; clone size: NA; V gene: TRBV28; D gene: NA; J gene: TRBJ2-6
CDR3 DNA: TGTGCCAGCAGTCCCGGACTAGCGGGAGGTGAGCAGTTCTTC; CDR3 protein: CASSPGLAGGEQFF; clone size: NA; V gene: TRBV27; D gene: TRBD2; J gene: TRBJ2-1
CDR3 DNA: TGTGCCAGCAGCCCCTGGGGGGCGGGAGACTACGAGCAGTACTTC; CDR3 protein: CASSPWGAGDYEQYF; clone size: NA; V gene: TRBV28; D gene: NA; J gene: TRBJ2-7
CDR3 DNA: TGCGCCAGCAGGAAGATGAGTTCGAACACTGAAGCTTTCTTT; CDR3 protein: CASRKMSSNTEAFF; clone size: few; V gene: TRBV5-1; D gene: NA; J gene: TRBJ1-1
CDR3 DNA: TGTGCCAGCAGCTTATATCCTAGCGCGAACACCGGGGAGCTGTTTTTT; CDR3 protein: CASSLYPSANTGELFF; clone size: NA; V gene: TRBV11-2; D gene: NA; J gene: TRBJ2-2
CDR3 DNA: TGTGCCAGCAGCTTGAATGGACTCGCGGTCTTC; CDR3 protein: CASSLNGLAVF; clone size: NA; V gene: TRBV5-6; D gene: NA; J gene: TRBJ2-1
CDR3 DNA: TGTGCCAGCAGCCCTGGACTAGCGGGGGGTCACAGTGAGCAGTTCTTC; CDR3 protein: CASSPGLAGGHSEQFF; clone size: NA; V gene: TRBV11-1; D gene: TRBD2; J gene: TRBJ2-1
CDR3 DNA: TGTGCCAGCAGTTTATTTACAGGGATGGGGTCACCCCTCCACTTT; CDR3 protein: CASSLFTGMGSPLHF; clone size: NA; V gene: TRBV28; D gene: NA; J gene: TRBJ1-6
CDR3 DNA: TGTGCCAGCTCACCGTGGGGGTTCTATGGCTACACCTTC; CDR3 protein: CASSPWGFYGYTF; clone size: NA; V gene: TRBV18; D gene: NA; J gene: TRBJ1-2
CDR3 DNA: TGTGCCAGCAGTTTTCTGGTAGCGGGCACAGATACGCAGTATTTT; CDR3 protein: CASSFLVAGTDTQYF; clone size: NA; V gene: TRBV27; D gene: NA; J gene: TRBJ2-3
CDR3 DNA: TGCGCCAGCAGCCAAGATAAGTGGGCGGGGGTGGGTTCACCCCTCCACTTT; CDR3 protein: CASSQDKWAGVGSPLHF; clone size: NA; V gene: TRBV4-1; D gene: NA; J gene: TRBJ1-6
CDR3 DNA: TGCGCCAGCGCCGTCGGGAGCGGAAGTATTCCTGGCTACACCTTC; CDR3 protein: CASAVGSGSIPGYTF; clone size: NA; V gene: TRBV5-1; D gene: NA; J gene: TRBJ1-2
CDR3 DNA: TGTGCCGGTGGGACTAGCGGGGGGCTGGAGACCCAGTACTTC; CDR3 protein: CAGGTSGGLETQYF; clone size: once; V gene: TRBV6-6; D gene: TRBD2; J gene: TRBJ2-5
CDR3 DNA: TGCGCCAGCAAGGCGGGAGGGCCCTACAATGAGCAGTTCTTC; CDR3 protein: CASKAGGPYNEQFF; clone size: few; V gene: TRBV10-1; D gene: TRBD2; J gene: TRBJ2-1
CDR3 DNA: TGCGCCAGCAGCGATCAAACGTACACCGGGGAGCTGTTTTTT; CDR3 protein: CASSDQTYTGELFF; clone size: NA; V gene: TRBV5-1; D gene: NA; J gene: TRBJ2-2
CDR3 DNA: TGTGCCAGCAGCCCCCCCAGGAGGGACTCTGGCTACACCTTC; CDR3 protein: CASSPPRRDSGYTF; clone size: NA; V gene: TRBV7-8; D gene: NA; J gene: TRBJ1-2
CDR3 DNA: TGTGCCAGTAGTATAGGAGGGACAGTCCAAGAGACCCAGTACTTC; CDR3 protein: CASSIGGTVQETQYF; clone size: NA; V gene: TRBV19; D gene: TRBD1; J gene: TRBJ2-5
CDR3 DNA: TGTGCCAGCAGCGTGGGTAGTGGGGCCTACAATGAGCAGTTCTTC; CDR3 protein: CASSVGSGAYNEQFF; clone size: NA; V gene: TRBV9; D gene: NA; J gene: TRBJ2-1
CDR3 DNA: TGTGCCAGCAGTTCAGGACAGGGCGACACTGAAGCTTTCTTT; CDR3 protein: CASSSGQGDTEAFF; clone size: NA; V gene: TRBV11-3; D gene: TRBD1; J gene: TRBJ1-1
CDR3 DNA: TGTGCCAGCGGAAACCTGCGGACAGGACAATACTATGGCTACACCTTC; CDR3 protein: CASGNLRTGQYYGYTF; clone size: NA; V gene: TRBV27; D gene: TRBD1; J gene: TRBJ1-2
CDR3 DNA: TGTGCCAGCAGTTTAAGCAGACAGGGCCAAGAGACCCAGTACTTC; CDR3 protein: CASSLSRQGQETQYF; clone size: once; V gene: TRBV27; D gene: TRBD1; J gene: TRBJ2-5
CDR3 DNA: TGTGCCAGCAGTTTCCTCCAGGGCGGAAACACTGAAGCTTTCTTT; CDR3 protein: CASSFLQGGNTEAFF; clone size: few; V gene: TRBV28; D gene: NA; J gene: TRBJ1-1
CDR3 DNA: TGTGCCAGCAGCCCGGGAGGGCGTCAGCCCCAGCATTTT; CDR3 protein: CASSPGGRQPQHF; clone size: NA; V gene: TRBV5-8; D gene: NA; J gene: TRBJ1-5
CDR3 DNA: TGTGCCAGTGAAGGGCCCCTCGAGGGGGGCCGCGAAAAACTGTTTTTT; CDR3 protein: CASEGPLEGGREKLFF; clone size: NA; V gene: TRBV19; D gene: NA; J gene: TRBJ1-4
CDR3 DNA: TGTGCCAGCAGCCAAGCCACGGCGGACAGCTCCTACGAGCAGTACTTC; CDR3 protein: CASSQATADSSYEQYF; clone size: NA; V gene: TRBV4-2; D gene: NA; J gene: TRBJ2-7
CDR3 DNA: TGCAGCGCCCCGGGAGGGGGTCGAACTGAAGCTTTCTTT; CDR3 protein: CSAPGGGRTEAFF; clone size: NA; V gene: TRBV29-1; D gene: NA; J gene: TRBJ1-1
CDR3 DNA: TGTGCCAGCAGTTCATTATCCTCAGGGTCCAAAAACATTCAGTACTTC; CDR3 protein: CASSSLSSGSKNIQYF; clone size: large; V gene: TRBV28; D gene: NA; J gene: TRBJ2-4
CDR3 DNA: TGTGCCAGTAAACCCGACGGACAACCCTACGAGCAGTACTTC; CDR3 protein: CASKPDGQPYEQYF; clone size: once; V gene: TRBV19; D gene: NA; J gene: TRBJ2-7
CDR3 DNA: TGTGCCAGCAGTTTAGTTAGCGGCTACAATGAGCAGTTCTTC; CDR3 protein: CASSLVSGYNEQFF; clone size: NA; V gene: TRBV27; D gene: NA; J gene: TRBJ2-1
CDR3 DNA: TGCGCCAGCAGGGGGGCCGGGACAGATACGCAGTATTTT; CDR3 protein: CASRGAGTDTQYF; clone size: NA; V gene: TRBV10-2; D gene: NA; J gene: TRBJ2-3
CDR3 DNA: TGTGCCAGCAGCTTGGCCGCTAGCGGGGGGACATTCACAGATACGCAGTATTTT; CDR3 protein: CASSLAASGGTFTDTQYF; clone size: few; V gene: TRBV5-6; D gene: TRBD2; J gene: TRBJ2-3
CDR3 DNA: TGTGCCACCAGCAGAGTAGGAGGGGGCACTGAAGCTTTCTTT; CDR3 protein: CATSRVGGGTEAFF; clone size: NA; V gene: TRBV15; D gene: NA; J gene: TRBJ1-1
CDR3 DNA: TGCGCCAGCAGCCCGGGACTGGGGGACACAGATACGCAGTATTTT; CDR3 protein: CASSPGLGDTDTQYF; clone size: NA; V gene: TRBV5-1; D gene: NA; J gene: TRBJ2-3
CDR3 DNA: TGTGCCAGCAGTCCCCAACAAAGGCCCTATGGCTACACCTTC; CDR3 protein: CASSPQQRPYGYTF; clone size: NA; V gene: TRBV27; D gene: NA; J gene: TRBJ1-2
CDR3 DNA: TGTGCCAGCAGTGGGGGCAGCCTCAGCTCTGGAAACACCATATATTTT; CDR3 protein: CASSGGSLSSGNTIYF; clone size: NA; V gene: TRBV6-1; D gene: NA; J gene: TRBJ1-3
CDR3 DNA: TGTGCCAGCAGCTTATCTGAGGGGGCGAACACTGAAGCTTTCTTT; CDR3 protein: CASSLSEGANTEAFF; clone size: NA; V gene: TRBV7-9; D gene: TRBD1; J gene: TRBJ1-1